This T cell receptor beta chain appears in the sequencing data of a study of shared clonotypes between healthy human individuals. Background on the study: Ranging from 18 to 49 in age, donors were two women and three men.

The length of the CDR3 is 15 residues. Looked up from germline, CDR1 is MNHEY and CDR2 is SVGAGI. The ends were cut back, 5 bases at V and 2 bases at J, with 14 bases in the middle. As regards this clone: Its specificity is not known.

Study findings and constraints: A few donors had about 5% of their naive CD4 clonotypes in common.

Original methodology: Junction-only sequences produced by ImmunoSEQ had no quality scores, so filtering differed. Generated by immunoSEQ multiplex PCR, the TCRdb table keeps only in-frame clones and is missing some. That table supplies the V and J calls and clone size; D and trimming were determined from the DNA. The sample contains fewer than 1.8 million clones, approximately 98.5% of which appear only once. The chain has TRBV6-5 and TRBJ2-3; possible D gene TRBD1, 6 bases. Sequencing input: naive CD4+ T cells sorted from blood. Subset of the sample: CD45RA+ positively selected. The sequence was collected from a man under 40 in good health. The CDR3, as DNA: TGTGCCAGCAGTACGGGACACAAGTTCACAGATACGCAGTATTTT. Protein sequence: CASSTGHKFTDTQYF.